The 3 T cell receptor beta chains reported below all come from one sample, sequenced in a study of metastatic and nonmetastatic thyroid tumors. TCRdb re-called clones from the PCR reads using MiXCR. This sample has about 85,000 clones, with less than 10% found just once. Not a single patient had been given any form of treatment at any point before undergoing thyroid surgery. The sample consisted of blood. These receptors were obtained from a female donor with papillary thyroid cancer or a benign thyroid nodule (not recorded which). Some clones in this sample may be carry-over from other donors' samples.

In this sample, this clone turned up many times. CDR3 protein: CASRQGNTDTQYF. The CDR3 DNA reads as TGTGCCAGCAGGCAGGGTAACACAGATACGCAGTATTTT. The chain uses TRBV28 and TRBJ2-3, with D tentatively TRBD1 (5 bases). This CDR3 spans 13 amino acids. Germline CDR1 and CDR2: MDHEN and SYDVKM. Trimming pared 6 bases from V and 2 bases from J, leaving 9 bases between.

In this sample, this clone turned up a few times. CDR3 DNA sequence: TGCGCCAGCAGCCAAGAGATTCGGGGATCGGGAGCTTTCTTT. Translation: CASSQEIRGSGAFF. This chain connects TRBV4-1 to TRBJ1-1, with D hard to call. CDR3 length: 14 residues. From germline, CDR1 is MGHRA and CDR2 YSYEKL. V lost 0 bases and J 10 bases, leaving 15 bases between the germline ends.

The sample holds many counts of this clone. This sequence joins TRBV11-2 and TRBJ2-2; TRBD2 agrees at 8 bases. Germline CDR1 SGHAT, CDR2 FQNNGV. The V segment lost 1 base and the J segment 5 bases; nucleotides outside the gene matches: 6. The CDR3 has 16 amino acids. This chain's CDR3 is CASSLGLAGPTGELFF. The CDR3 nucleotides read TGTGCCAGCAGCTTAGGCCTAGCGGGCCCTACCGGGGAGCTGTTTTTT.